Described below is a single T cell receptor (beta chain) sequence and its context. Original methodology: How many nucleated cells were present was estimated from reference gene primer amplification. The data were produced by immunoSEQ multiplex PCR, yet TCRdb's version contains in-frame clones alone and is incomplete. V and J calls and clone size are those listed in that table; D and trimming were worked out from the DNA. The sample shows tens of thousands of clones, around 82% of them seen only once. The data stem from a study of blood T cell repertoires in COVID-19. At the level of the study: COVID-19 samples collected from the United States, Italy and Spain covered acute and convalescent phases. Sample material is recorded as cDNA or gDNA derived from T cells, B-cell-depleted T cells, or PBMCs.

This CDR3 has 15 amino acids. V was trimmed by 3 bases and J by 9 bases, leaving 15 bases between them. In germline, CDR1 is ENHRY, CDR2 SYGVKD. The sequenced sample consisted of peripheral blood. The receptor was isolated from a human donor in a cohort sampled during active COVID-19. The V and J genes are TRBV10-3 and TRBJ1-6; D ambiguous. The CDR3 reads CAISERIGGSSPLHF. The CDR3 region has the DNA TGTGCCATCAGTGAAAGAATCGGAGGTAGTTCACCCCTCCACTTT.